This T cell receptor beta chain was sequenced during a study of blood T cells in healthy people across ages. Regarding the study as a whole: A strong correlation was seen between TCR beta diversity and naive T cell percentage. Naive CD4+ cells and diversity were both higher in long-lived donors than in aged donors.

With regard to this clonotype: Its specificity is not known.

The authors ran a second PCR of about 6 to 11 cycles using a sample-barcoded 5' primer and a J-beta primer mix. Through a template-switch adaptor with 12 random nucleotides, each cDNA molecule received a tag. TCRdb re-called the 5' RACE reads through MiXCR, storing one row per CDR3 protein. The sample carries some 690,000 distinct CDR3 sequences, approximately 22% recorded once. Germline assignment: CDR1 SGHRS and CDR2 YFSETQ. Trimming shortened V by 3 bases and J by 1 base, and 15 bases separated the two germline ends. The CDR3 sequence is 16 residues long. The chain employs TRBV5-1 and TRBJ2-3, with D perhaps TRBD2 (5 bases). The receptor comes from a man in his sixties or seventies in good health. Input material: blood. Written as DNA, the CDR3 is TGCGCCAGCAGCTACCACGGGGTGGGCGGCACAGATACGCAGTATTTT. Translated: CASSYHGVGGTDTQYF.